This record covers a single T cell receptor beta chain. The antigen this receptor binds is unknown. The sample holds no much larger clone one base away, and base qualities are not on file. This sample is drawn from a study of blood T cells in healthy people across ages (dated by TCRdb to 2013 to 2016). Regarding the study in general: In model experiments, roughly one uniquely barcoded TCR beta cDNA molecule per two T cells was captured by template switching. To track age-related changes in TCR beta repertoire diversity, the study relied on deep sequencing normalized with unique cDNA molecular identifiers. The donors were divided into four age groups: young (average approximately 17 years), middle-aged (over 35), aged (about 62) and long-lived (roughly 88). Donors of different ages were randomly distributed across sequencing lanes to avoid experimental bias. Using the same blood draw, the study looked at two additional independent replicas of 1 million unique cDNA reads for two donors, one aged 18 to 30 and the other aged 80 or older. What the research found in general, with its limitations: Compared with the aged group, more naive CD4+ T cells, fewer expanded clones and increased TCR diversity were shown by the long-lived group, suggesting age selection. Estimates of total diversity based on one million sequenced T cells were regarded as lower bounds and as underestimates. Observed TCR beta diversity correlated strongly with the percentage of naive T cells measured by flow cytometry. Because the CMV infection status of the donors was unknown, age-related changes in expanded clonotypes may potentially have been confounded. Since profiling was done on bulk unsorted PBMCs, naive and antigen-experienced compartments could not be conclusively compared. Observed TCR beta diversity per million T cells fell roughly linearly with age, and a significant reduction was already apparent by age around 40.

CDR1 and CDR2, looked up from the germline V gene (reference sequence), are LGHDT and YNNKEL. There are 14 amino acids in the CDR3, from cysteine to phenylalanine inclusive. Only the CDR3 region is kept as DNA, spanning 42 bases read in frame from base 1. Between the V and J ends, shortened by 4 bases and 11 bases respectively, the junction contains 20 bases. The donors were 40 or so Caucasian individuals from Russia, aged roughly 6 to 90 years, who were systemically healthy. Around 10 milliliters of peripheral blood were drawn from each donor into EDTA-treated Vacutainer tubes. Ficoll-Paque density-gradient centrifugation was used to isolate PBMCs, with at least 6.5 million per sample. Total RNA was extracted from PBMCs with Trizol reagent, with at least 5.5 micrograms obtained per sample. For every donor, an aliquot of PBMCs went through flow cytometry to measure the percentages of naive CD45RAhigh/CD27high T cells.

Receptor libraries were prepared by 5' RACE. These reads were obtained on an Illumina HiSeq 2500. The second PCR ran for roughly 7 to 11 cycles and used a J-beta primer mix along with a sample-barcoded 5' primer. A unique molecular identifier was introduced onto each TCR beta cDNA molecule by a template-switch 5' adaptor carrying 12 random nucleotides. At least 2.5 million CDR3-containing paired-end reads were obtained from each sample. First-strand cDNA was synthesized from all RNA with the Mint cDNA synthesis kit, primed by a TRBC-specific oligonucleotide. All cDNA was treated with uracil-DNA glycosylase and then went through a first 18-cycle PCR with the universal primers M1SS and BC2_uni_R. Under the source paper's analysis protocol: For normalization, 1 million high-quality reads, each with a distinct molecular identifier, were randomly selected from each sample. Reads sharing molecular identifiers were discarded rather than binned into consensus sequences. MiTCR, with a Q25 quality threshold and the strictest error-elimination algorithm, was used for CDR3 identification, clonotype clustering and error correction. A nonparametric unseen species model with Euler transformation was used to estimate lower-bound total TCR beta diversity. The public reads were quality trimmed at Q25 with fastp and then assembled into clones with MiXCR by TCRdb, keeping productive beta chains. Entries that share a CDR3 protein sequence are merged under the most common genes and DNA. TCRdb's processing, not the authors', yielded these V and J calls. A total of around 800,000 distinct CDR3 sequences appear in this sample, under 45% of them only once. The ten largest clonotypes hold around 21% of the sample.

The specimen was blood. The receptor chain draws on TRBV3-1 and TRBJ2-5; the D gene is perhaps TRBD1 or TRBD2, as each covers 5 bases. The sequence was obtained from a man aged 55 to 70 in good health. The sequenced DNA: TGTGCCAGCAGCCGCTTCCGGGACGCCAATGAGCAGTACTTC. Its protein reads: CASSRFRDANEQYF.